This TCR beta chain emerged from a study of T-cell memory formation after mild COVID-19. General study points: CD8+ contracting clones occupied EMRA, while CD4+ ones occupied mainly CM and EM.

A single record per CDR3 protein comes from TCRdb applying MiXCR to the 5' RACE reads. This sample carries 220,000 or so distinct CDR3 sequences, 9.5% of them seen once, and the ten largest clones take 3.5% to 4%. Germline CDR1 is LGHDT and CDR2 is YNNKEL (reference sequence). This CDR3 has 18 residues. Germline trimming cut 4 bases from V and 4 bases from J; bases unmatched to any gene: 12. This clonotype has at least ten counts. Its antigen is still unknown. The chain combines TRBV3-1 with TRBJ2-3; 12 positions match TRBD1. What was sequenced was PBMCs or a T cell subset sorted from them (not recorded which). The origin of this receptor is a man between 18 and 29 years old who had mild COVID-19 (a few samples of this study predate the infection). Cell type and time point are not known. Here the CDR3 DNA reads TGTGCCAGCAGCCCCCGGGACAGGGGGCATCTGGACGCAGATACGCAGTATTTT. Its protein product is CASSPRDRGHLDADTQYF.